The following is a T cell receptor beta chain sequence with its context. The data derive from a study of T cell changes during pregnancy in multiple sclerosis. Produced via immunoSEQ multiplex PCR; TCRdb's table is partial and in-frame only. The repertoire holds tens of thousands of clones, about 88% seen once, with 1.2% in the top ten. Germline V gene sequence: CDR1 MNHEY, CDR2 SMNVEV (reference sequence). This CDR3 comprises 15 residues. V was shortened by 5 bases and J by 1 base, with 12 bases between the two germline ends. This material consisted of CD4+ T cells from peripheral blood mononuclear cells, taken in the second trimester of pregnancy. The clonotype originates from a female donor with multiple sclerosis, enrolled in a pregnancy study. This chain connects TRBV27 to TRBJ2-1, with D possibly TRBD2 on 6 matching bases. The CDR3 region is CASSTGTHSYNEQFF. The CDR3, as DNA: TGTGCCAGCAGTACCGGGACTCATTCCTACAATGAGCAGTTCTTC.